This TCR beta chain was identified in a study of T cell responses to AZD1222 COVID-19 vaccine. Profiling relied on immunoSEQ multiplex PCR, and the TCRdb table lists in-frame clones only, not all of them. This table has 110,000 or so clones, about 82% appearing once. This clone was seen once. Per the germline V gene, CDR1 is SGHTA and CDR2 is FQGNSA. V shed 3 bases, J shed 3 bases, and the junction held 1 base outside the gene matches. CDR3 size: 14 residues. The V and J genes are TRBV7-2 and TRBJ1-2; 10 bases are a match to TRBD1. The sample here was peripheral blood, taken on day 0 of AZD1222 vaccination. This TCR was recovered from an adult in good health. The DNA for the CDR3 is TGTGCCAGCAGCTTGACAGGGGGCGACTATGGCTACACCTTC. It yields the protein CASSLTGGDYGYTF.